This TCR beta chain originates from a study of post-analysis software for immune sequencing data. Study-wide points: Patients carried five TRBV segments more frequently than controls did, and TRBV5-6, TRBV5-1 and TRBV20-1 were among them.

Unique molecular identifiers featured in each of the TCR beta cDNA libraries. TCRdb reanalysed the PCR reads using MiXCR and keeps one entry per CDR3 protein. The table includes roughly 800,000 distinct CDR3 sequences, less than 35% detected once. CDR1 MNHEY and CDR2 SVGAGI come from the germline V gene. This CDR3 is built from 13 residues. On this clonotype itself: Its target is unknown. With a much larger clone just one base away, this may be a read error.

Material for sequencing was blood. The clonotype was recovered from a girl aged 5-17 years with multiple sclerosis. The rearrangement uses TRBV6-5 and TRBJ2-3; D is ambiguous. CDR3 in DNA: TGTGCCAACAGTTACGGCAGCACAGATACGCAGTATTTT. Translating it yields CANSYGSTDTQYF.